This TCR beta chain originates from a study of OX40 agonist ivuxolimab in advanced cancers. The repertoire was sequenced with immunoSEQ multiplex PCR; TCRdb's copy has only in-frame clones and lacks some. Of tens of thousands of clones in the sample, more than 70% are singletons; the top ten hold roughly 0.53%. Germline V CDR1 and CDR2: LNHDA, SQIVND (reference sequence). There are 14 residues in the CDR3. V dropped 1 base and J dropped 3 bases, with 8 bases sitting between them. Material: CD4+ or CD8+ T cells sorted from blood, obtained in a trial of the OX40 agonist ivuxolimab. V and J are TRBV19 and TRBJ2-3; D call uncertain. This TCR was sampled from an adult with an advanced solid tumor such as melanoma, head and neck, liver or kidney cancer. In DNA, the CDR3 is TGTGCCAGTAGTATAGGTATTCAAACAGATACGCAGTATTTT. Translation: CASSIGIQTDTQYF.